The 6 T cell receptor beta chains below come from one sample, sequenced in a study of blood T cell repertoires in COVID-19. Libraries were prepared by immunoSEQ multiplex PCR; TCRdb keeps only in-frame clonotypes and omits some of them. The data show some 260,000 clones, with roughly 88% seen just once and about 0.7% held by the top ten. The sequencing sample was made of peripheral blood. These receptors all come from a human donor in a cohort sampled during active COVID-19.

The chain recombines TRBV5-6 with TRBJ2-6, with 7 bases lining up with TRBD1. This CDR3 comprises 15 residues. Germline trimming cut 4 bases from V and 4 bases from J; bases unmatched to any gene: 5. Germline CDR1 is SGHDT and CDR2 is YYEEEE. CDR3 sequence (DNA): TGTGCCAGCAGCACGACAGGGTCCGGGGCCAACGTCCTGACTTTC. Its translation: CASSTTGSGANVLTF.

For this clone: The junction differs from germline at one of its ends, possibly a read error. The chain is built from TRBV7-2 and TRBJ2-1, with no clear D. CDR1 and CDR2 (germline): SGHTA, FQGNSA. The CDR3 runs to 14 residues. CDR3 sequence (DNA): TGTGCCAGCAGCCCTGGTCACTCCAACAATGAGCAGTTCTTC. Its translation is CASSPGHSNNEQFF.

The genes are TRBV28 and TRBJ1-6; D uncertain. Germline V gene sequence: CDR1 MDHEN, CDR2 SYDVKM. The CDR3 contains 13 residues. The germline V and J ends were trimmed by 8 bases and 7 bases, with 12 bases remaining between them. CDR3 sequence: CASFDPGNSPLHF. The CDR3 region has the DNA TGTGCCAGCTTCGACCCCGGGAATTCACCCCTCCACTTT.

The V gene is TRBV24-1, the J gene TRBJ1-2; D not certain. The CDR3 sequence is 17 residues long. The V end was cut by 3 bases, the J end by 1 base, with 17 bases between. CDR1 KGHDR and CDR2 SFDVKD come from the germline V gene. CDR3 region: CATSDPSVRGVNYGYTF. DNA of the CDR3: TGTGCCACCAGTGATCCCTCGGTGAGAGGAGTTAACTATGGCTACACCTTC.

This chain links TRBV10-1 with TRBJ2-7; no firm D call. CDR1 WNHNN and CDR2 SYGVQD come from the germline V gene (reference sequence). This CDR3 is 10 amino acids long. V lost 9 bases, J lost 1 base, and 4 bases lay in between. The CDR3 spells CARLSYEQYF. CDR3 DNA sequence: TGCGCCAGACTGTCCTACGAGCAGTACTTC.

The V and J genes are TRBV7-2 and TRBJ2-1, with TRBD2 identical over 10 bases. Looked up from germline, CDR1 is SGHTA and CDR2 is FQGNSA. With V trimmed by 0 bases and J by 12 bases, 11 bases remained unmatched. The CDR3 contains 16 residues. This CDR3 is CASSLAPALAGEGQFF. CDR3 in DNA: TGTGCCAGCAGCTTAGCCCCTGCCCTAGCGGGAGAAGGGCAGTTCTTC.